A single sample gave rise to the 5 T cell receptor beta chains below, sequenced in a study of regulatory T cells in long-lasting Graves disease. Building of the TCR beta libraries involved iRepertoire HTBI primers and Arm-PCR of CDR3 regions. One entry per CDR3 protein, called by TCRdb with MiXCR from the multiplex PCR reads. The sample holds 450,000 or so distinct CDR3 sequences, about a fifth seen once. The sample's time point: persistent/refractory GD, antithyroid drugs over 5 years with positive TRAb. Generation of the TCR library employed RNA extracted from PBMCs. Sequenced here: peripheral blood mononuclear cells (PBMCs), sampled when the disease was refractory, from a patient treated with antithyroid drugs. All receptors derive from a female donor with Graves disease.

Turning to this clonotype: Since a much larger clone is just one base distant, this may be a read error. This chain connects TRBV20-1 to TRBJ2-7; maybe TRBD2 (5 bases). In germline, CDR1 is DFQATT, CDR2 SNEGSKA (reference sequence). The CDR3 covers 15 residues. CDR3 sequence (DNA): TGCAGTGCACATCAGAGGGCAAGGTTATTCTACGAGCAGTGCTTC. Its protein product is CSAHQRARLFYEQCF.

To note about this clonotype: At one end, the junction sequence differs from germline, possibly due to a read error. The chain recombines TRBV27 with TRBJ1-4, with 10 bases fitting TRBD1. The CDR3 consists of 14 residues. CDR1 is MNHEY and CDR2 is SMNVEV in the germline V gene (reference sequence). CDR3 in DNA: TGTGCCAGCAGCTGGACAGGGGGGAGTGAAAAACTGTCTTTT. It translates to CASSWTGGSEKLSF.

In regard to this clonotype: The junction does not match germline at one end; this may be a read error. V is TRBV27 and J is TRBJ2-5, with 7 bases aligning to TRBD2. The CDR3 spans 14 residues. In germline, CDR1 is MNHEY, CDR2 SMNVEV (reference sequence). This CDR3 reads CAGSLGGGQETQYF. DNA of the CDR3: TGTGCCGGCAGTTTGGGGGGAGGGCAAGAGACCCAGTACTTC.

The chain joins TRBV13 to TRBJ1-3, with a weak D call TRBD1 (6 bases). The germline V gene encodes CDR1 PRHDT and CDR2 FYEKMQ (reference sequence). The CDR3 has 15 amino acids. Trimming left V 3 bases short and J 0 bases short, with 9 bases between. CDR3 amino acids: CASSFGQNSGNTIYF. The CDR3 DNA follows: TGTGCCAGCAGCTTTGGACAGAACTCTGGAAACACCATATATTTT. The entire variable domain, with the rest obtained from reference TRBV13 and TRBJ1-3, is as follows: AAGVIQSPRHLIKEKRETATLKCYPIPRHDTVYWYQQGPGQDPQFLISFYEKMQSDKGSIPDRFSAQQFSDYHSELNMSSLELGDSALYFCASSFGQNSGNTIYFGEGSWLTVV.

Many counts were recorded for this clonotype. This chain connects TRBV28 to TRBJ1-3; 7 positions match TRBD1. The V and J ends lost 10 bases and 1 base, in that order; junction bases with no gene match: 10. CDR3 length equals 15 residues. CDR1 and CDR2 from the germline V gene are MDHEN and SYDVKM. The CDR3 sequence is CATRGGRGSGNTIYF. CDR3 DNA sequence: TGTGCCACCAGAGGTGGCAGGGGGTCTGGAAACACCATATATTTT.